The T cell receptor beta chain under discussion was sequenced for a study of tumor-infiltrating lymphocytes in localized non-small cell lung cancer. The CDR3 extends over 14 amino acids. The V gene lost 3 bases and the J gene lost 1 base, with 9 bases spanning the gap. Germline lookup yields CDR1 KGHSH and CDR2 LQKENI. The protocol was immunoSEQ multiplex PCR, while the TCRdb copy is restricted to in-frame clones and leaves out a portion. The sample holds thousands of clones, about 57% seen once. This clonotype was obtained from a human donor with non-small cell lung cancer. The chain is built from TRBV18 and TRBJ1-1; D uncertain. Sequenced: lung tumor tissue. The CDR3 bases are TGTGCCAGCTCACCGTTTTCGGGGAACACTGAAGCTTTCTTT. Encoded protein: CASSPFSGNTEAFF.